The next 31 T cell receptor beta chains were all read from a single sample in a study of blood T cell repertoires in COVID-19. Assay: immunoSEQ multiplex PCR; the TCRdb copy retains only in-frame clones and omits some. The data show approximately 260,000 clones, about 90% seen once. Sequencing was done on a sample of peripheral blood. The receptors originated from a woman aged 70 to 79 with COVID-19, enrolled during active disease.

The chain recombines TRBV2 with TRBJ2-4; a possible D gene is TRBD1 (5 bases). The germline V and J ends were trimmed by 5 bases and 8 bases, with 7 bases remaining between them. There are 11 residues in the CDR3. CDR1 and CDR2 (germline): SNHLY, FYNNEI. The CDR3 is CASSIRDIQYF. CDR3 sequence (DNA): TGTGCCAGCAGTATCAGGGACATTCAGTACTTC.

The chain joins TRBV30 to TRBJ2-1; D ambiguous. From germline, CDR1 is GTSNPN and CDR2 SVGIG (reference sequence). This CDR3 spans 13 amino acids. V was pared by 0 bases and J by 8 bases, with 11 bases between. Written as DNA, the CDR3 is TGTGCCTGGAGTGTACTTGAGGTAGATGAGCAGTTCTTC. This sequence encodes CAWSVLEVDEQFF. The whole variable domain, remainder taken from reference TRBV30 and TRBJ2-1, is SQTIHQWPATLVQPVGSPLSLECTVEGTSNPNLYWYRQAAGRGLQLLFYSVGIGQISSEVPQNLSASRPQDRQFILSSKKLLLSDSGFYLCAWSVLEVDEQFFGPGTRLTVL.

The chain is built from TRBV7-2 and TRBJ1-5; D perhaps matches TRBD1 (6 bases). Germline CDR1 is SGHTA and CDR2 is FQGNSA. Trimming removed 5 bases from V and 6 bases from J, with 14 bases in between. CDR3 length equals 14 residues. DNA for the CDR3: TGTGCCAGCAGCCAAAACACAGGGTTTCAGCCCCAGCATTTT. Translated: CASSQNTGFQPQHF.

The chain recombines TRBV4-3 with TRBJ1-3; D may be TRBD1 (6 bases). The CDR3 consists of 15 residues. Germline CDR1 is LGHNA and CDR2 is YSLEER. V lost 0 bases, J lost 7 bases, and 13 bases lay in between. The CDR3 bases are TGCGCCAGCAGCCAAGATCAGGGGAGAAGGAACACCATATATTTT. As protein: CASSQDQGRRNTIYF.

This clone was counted between two and nine times. The chain has TRBV28 and TRBJ1-6; perhaps TRBD1 as D (5 bases). V dropped 6 bases and J dropped 5 bases, with 14 bases sitting between them. Germline CDR1 MDHEN, CDR2 SYDVKM. This CDR3 contains 15 residues. The CDR3 DNA is TGTGCCAGCAGATACGCAGGGCGCGATAATTCACCCCTCCACTTT. Translating gives CASRYAGRDNSPLHF. Based on the CDR3 plus reference TRBV28 and TRBJ1-6, the full variable domain is DVKVTQSSRYLVKRTGEKVFLECVQDMDHENMFWYRQDPGLGLRLIYFSYDVKMKEKGDIPEGYSVSREKKERFSLILESASTNQTSMYLCASRYAGRDNSPLHFGNGTRLTVT.

This clone was seen a few times. V is TRBV10-3 and J is TRBJ1-1; no clear D. Germline CDR1 and CDR2: ENHRY and SYGVKD. V dropped 10 bases and J dropped 1 base, with 19 bases sitting between them. CDR3 size: 15 residues. CDR3 loop: CATTPRGIGNTEAFF. The CDR3 DNA is TGTGCCACCACCCCACGGGGAATCGGGAACACTGAAGCTTTCTTT.

This chain connects TRBV23-1 to TRBJ1-5; the D gene is possibly TRBD1 (6 bases). TRBV23-1 is annotated as an ORF whose role is uncertain. The ends were cut back, 5 bases at V and 3 bases at J, with 23 bases in the middle. The length of the CDR3 is 18 residues. The CDR3 coding sequence is TGCGCCAGCAGTTATTTCTGGGGTGCGACAGGCATCAATCAGCCCCAGCATTTT. Its protein is CASSYFWGATGINQPQHF.

The V call is TRBV28, the J call TRBJ2-7; D ambiguous. CDR3 length equals 13 residues. Germline V gives CDR1 MDHEN, CDR2 SYDVKM. Trimming removed 9 bases at V and 2 bases at J, with 14 bases between. CDR3 protein: CARVPGFTYEQYF. Written as DNA, the CDR3 is TGTGCCAGAGTCCCCGGGTTTACCTACGAGCAGTACTTC. The variable domain in full, with the rest retrieved from reference TRBV28 and TRBJ2-7, is DVKVTQSSRYLVKRTGEKVFLECVQDMDHENMFWYRQDPGLGLRLIYFSYDVKMKEKGDIPEGYSVSREKKERFSLILESASTNQTSMYLCARVPGFTYEQYFGPGTRLTVT.

The rearrangement joins TRBV11-1 to TRBJ1-1; D remains ambiguous. This CDR3 is 12 amino acids long. Trimming shortened V by 4 bases and J by 9 bases, and 12 bases separated the two germline ends. Looked up from germline, CDR1 is SGHAT and CDR2 is FQDESV (reference sequence). The CDR3 coding sequence is TGTGCCAGCAGCTATTCCACAGACAAAGCTTTCTTT. It is translated as CASSYSTDKAFF.

The chain recombines TRBV19 with TRBJ2-3, with 10 bases matching TRBD2. The CDR3 is 14 residues long. From germline, CDR1 is LNHDA and CDR2 SQIVND (reference sequence). Trimming removed 9 bases from V and 3 bases from J; junction bases left unmatched: 6. The CDR3 sequence is CASLSGRVTDTQYF. The CDR3, as DNA: TGTGCCAGCTTAAGCGGGAGGGTTACAGATACGCAGTATTTT.

The V gene is TRBV6-1, the J gene TRBJ1-5; D may be TRBD1 (5 bases). The CDR3 contains 15 residues. The ends were cut back, 3 bases at V and 6 bases at J, with 15 bases in the middle. Germline V lookup: CDR1 MNHNS, CDR2 SASEGT. CDR3 loop: CASSDRQIRTQPQHF. The CDR3 region has the DNA TGTGCCAGCAGTGATCGACAGATTAGGACTCAGCCCCAGCATTTT.

V gene TRBV19 combines with J gene TRBJ2-7; TRBD2 matches 7 bases. CDR1 and CDR2 (germline): LNHDA, SQIVND (reference sequence). V lost 6 bases and J lost 1; bases outside the gene matches: 9. The CDR3 spans 15 residues. The CDR3 protein is CASSAGAGPSYEQYF. The CDR3 DNA reads as TGTGCCAGTAGCGCCGGAGCGGGGCCTTCCTACGAGCAGTACTTC.

In nucleotides, the CDR3 is TGTGCCAGCAGCGTAGAGGGGGCACGGGATTCACCCCTCCACTTT. Translated, it gives CASSVEGARDSPLHF. The genes are TRBV9 and TRBJ1-6; 7 nucleotides agree with TRBD1. Losses at the gene ends were 0 bases for V and 8 bases for J; bases not matched to a gene: 5. Germline CDR1 SGDLS, CDR2 YYNGEE. The length of the CDR3 is 15 residues.

This clone was observed a few times. This CDR3 reads CASSLQGSGELFF. CDR3 DNA sequence: TGTGCCAGCAGCTTACAGGGAAGCGGGGAGCTGTTTTTT. The chain employs TRBV11-3 and TRBJ2-2; D may be TRBD1 (5 bases). Trimming removed 2 bases from V and 7 bases from J, with 8 bases in between. CDR3 length: 13 amino acids. Germline V lookup: CDR1 SGHNT, CDR2 YENEEA.

This chain connects TRBV18 to TRBJ2-7, with D maybe TRBD1 (5 bases). This CDR3 is 13 amino acids long. CDR1 and CDR2 from the germline V gene are KGHSH and LQKENI. Trimming removed 4 bases from V and 9 bases from J, with 16 bases in between. The chain's CDR3 is CASSQTPWTLQYF. The CDR3 coding sequence is TGTGCCAGCTCACAGACCCCGTGGACACTGCAGTACTTC. Filled out from reference TRBV18 and TRBJ2-7, the complete variable domain reads NAGVMQNPRHLVRRRGQEARLRCSPMKGHSHVYWYRQLPEEGLKFMVYLQKENIIDESGMPKERFSAEFPKEGPSILRIQQVVRGDSAAYFCASSQTPWTLQYFGPGTRLTVT.

V and J are TRBV6-5 and TRBJ2-7; D is perhaps TRBD2 (6 bases). The CDR3 runs 15 residues. Deletions cut 4 bases from V and 0 bases from J, with 13 bases between. Germline V gene sequence: CDR1 MNHEY, CDR2 SVGAGI. DNA for the CDR3: TGTGCCAGCAGTTCGCGGGGCCGTAACTCCTACGAGCAGTACTTC. It encodes CASSSRGRNSYEQYF.

This chain uses TRBV19 with TRBJ1-1; D gene ambiguous. Germline V gives CDR1 LNHDA, CDR2 SQIVND (reference sequence). The CDR3 runs 12 residues. The ends were cut back, 7 bases at V and 3 bases at J, with 9 bases in the middle. CDR3 sequence: CASTRTDTEAFF. The CDR3 nucleotides read TGTGCCAGTACTAGAACGGACACTGAAGCTTTCTTT.

The chain has TRBV28 and TRBJ1-1; D is possibly TRBD1 (6 bases). V lost 4 bases to trimming and J lost 7 bases, with 13 bases between them. From germline, CDR1 is MDHEN and CDR2 SYDVKM. The CDR3 contains 13 residues. CDR3 region: CASSSGQLSEAFF. The CDR3 DNA reads TGTGCCAGCAGTTCGGGACAACTTAGTGAAGCTTTCTTT.

V usage is TRBV2 and J usage is TRBJ2-7; the D gene is possibly TRBD1 (6 bases). CDR1 SNHLY and CDR2 FYNNEI come from the germline V gene. This CDR3 is 15 amino acids long. V was shortened by 4 bases and J by 0 bases, with 13 bases between the two germline ends. CDR3 coding DNA: TGTGCCAGCAGTGTCGGCAGGGGACCCTCCTACGAGCAGTACTTC. Amino acids: CASSVGRGPSYEQYF.

The chain recombines TRBV5-1 with TRBJ2-7, with 10 bases aligning to TRBD1. The CDR3 has 14 amino acids. Germline assignment: CDR1 SGHRS and CDR2 YFSETQ. The V and J ends lost 5 bases and 4 bases, in that order; junction bases with no gene match: 6. CDR3 nucleotide sequence: TGCGCCAGCAGGCCTGGACAGGGGGTGTACGAGCAGTACTTC. Translation: CASRPGQGVYEQYF. The entire variable domain, with the rest obtained from reference TRBV5-1 and TRBJ2-7, is as follows: KAGVTQTPRYLIKTRGQQVTLSCSPISGHRSVSWYQQTPGQGLQFLFEYFSETQRNKGNFPGRFSGRQFSNSRSEMNVSTLELGDSALYLCASRPGQGVYEQYFGPGTRLTVT.

The chain has TRBV19 and TRBJ1-3, with TRBD1 matching 8 bases. Germline V gene lookup returns CDR1 LNHDA and CDR2 SQIVND (reference sequence). This CDR3 region has 14 residues. J lost 2 bases, V lost 4 bases, and 1 base had no gene match. CDR3 amino acids: CASSRQGTGNTIYF. CDR3 DNA: TGTGCCAGTAGTAGACAGGGGACTGGAAACACCATATATTTT.

V is TRBV5-1 and J is TRBJ1-2; 8 bases map to TRBD1. This CDR3 has 12 residues. V dropped 3 bases and J dropped 8; count of bases not matched to a gene: 3. Per germline, CDR1 SGHRS and CDR2 YFSETQ. The chain's CDR3 is CASSSTGVGYTF. The CDR3 DNA follows: TGCGCCAGCAGCTCGACAGGGGTCGGCTACACCTTC.

This clone occurred once. J is TRBJ1-6 and V is TRBV11-1; D is unresolved. This CDR3 is 12 amino acids long. Germline V gene data show CDR1 as SGHAT and CDR2 as FQDESV (reference sequence). The V gene lost 4 bases and the J gene lost 5 bases, with 3 bases spanning the gap. CDR3 protein: CASSSDNSPLHF. The DNA for the CDR3 is TGTGCCAGCAGCTCGGATAATTCACCCCTCCACTTT.

The rearrangement uses TRBV7-2 and TRBJ1-5, with D maybe TRBD1 (5 bases). The CDR3 runs to 12 residues. V lost 5 bases to trimming and J lost 7 bases, with 9 bases between them. From germline, CDR1 is SGHTA and CDR2 FQGNSA. The CDR3 protein is CASSGYRQPQHF. The CDR3 DNA reads as TGTGCCAGCAGCGGATACAGGCAGCCCCAGCATTTT.

The chain has TRBV11-3 and TRBJ2-5; 10 bases match TRBD1. Germline trimming cut 5 bases from V and 4 bases from J; bases unmatched to any gene: 4. CDR3 size: 14 residues. The germline V gene has CDR1 SGHNT and CDR2 YENEEA. As DNA, the CDR3 is TGTGCCAGCAGCGCCCGGACAGGGGGAGAGACCCAGTACTTC. This codes for CASSARTGGETQYF.

This chain uses TRBV10-3 with TRBJ1-6; D is perhaps TRBD1 (5 bases). The CDR3 has 15 amino acids. The V gene's germline CDR1 is ENHRY and CDR2 SYGVKD. V shed 2 bases and J shed 4 bases, with 9 bases lying between them. As DNA, the CDR3 is TGTGCCATCAGTGAGGCAAGGGGATATAATTCACCCCTCCACTTT. It yields the protein CAISEARGYNSPLHF.

The chain uses TRBV12-3 or TRBV12-4 and TRBJ1-2, with D perhaps TRBD1 (5 bases). V lost 7 bases and J 8 bases, leaving 17 bases between the germline ends. The CDR3 contains 13 residues. The CDR3 protein is CASKRASGVGYTF. The CDR3 DNA is TGTGCCAGCAAGAGGGCCTCGGGGGTAGGCTACACCTTC.

The chain couples TRBV6-1 to TRBJ1-1; TRBD1 aligns across 8 bases. The CDR3 has 16 residues. With V trimmed by 2 bases and J by 1 base, 6 bases remained unmatched. Per germline, CDR1 MNHNS and CDR2 SASEGT. The DNA for the CDR3 is TGTGCCAGCAGTGAATTTATTGGGACAGGGAACACTGAAGCTTTCTTT. Translated: CASSEFIGTGNTEAFF.

V usage is TRBV19 and J usage is TRBJ2-1; D may be TRBD1 (6 bases). Trimming took 5 bases from V and 8 from J, leaving 10 bases between them. Germline V gene lookup returns CDR1 LNHDA and CDR2 SQIVND (reference sequence). The CDR3 is 12 residues long. CDR3 loop: CASSLTGYEQFF. Here the CDR3 DNA reads TGTGCCAGTAGTTTGACAGGATATGAGCAGTTCTTC.

V is TRBV6-1 and J is TRBJ2-7; 7 bases line up with TRBD2. V shed 0 bases and J 4 bases; nucleotides not matched to a gene: 3. Germline V lookup: CDR1 MNHNS, CDR2 SASEGT. The CDR3 is made up of 14 amino acids. The CDR3 loop is CASSEAGGRYEQYF. The CDR3 DNA reads as TGTGCCAGCAGTGAAGCGGGAGGGAGGTACGAGCAGTACTTC.

The chain couples TRBV7-3 to TRBJ2-2, with D tentatively TRBD1 (6 bases). Trimming shortened V by 5 bases and J by 0 bases, and 13 bases separated the two germline ends. CDR3 length equals 16 residues. CDR1 is SGHTA, CDR2 FQGTGA, per germline. This CDR3 is CASSKAGTTNTGELFF. The CDR3 nucleotides are TGTGCCAGCAGCAAAGCCGGGACAACGAACACCGGGGAGCTGTTTTTT.